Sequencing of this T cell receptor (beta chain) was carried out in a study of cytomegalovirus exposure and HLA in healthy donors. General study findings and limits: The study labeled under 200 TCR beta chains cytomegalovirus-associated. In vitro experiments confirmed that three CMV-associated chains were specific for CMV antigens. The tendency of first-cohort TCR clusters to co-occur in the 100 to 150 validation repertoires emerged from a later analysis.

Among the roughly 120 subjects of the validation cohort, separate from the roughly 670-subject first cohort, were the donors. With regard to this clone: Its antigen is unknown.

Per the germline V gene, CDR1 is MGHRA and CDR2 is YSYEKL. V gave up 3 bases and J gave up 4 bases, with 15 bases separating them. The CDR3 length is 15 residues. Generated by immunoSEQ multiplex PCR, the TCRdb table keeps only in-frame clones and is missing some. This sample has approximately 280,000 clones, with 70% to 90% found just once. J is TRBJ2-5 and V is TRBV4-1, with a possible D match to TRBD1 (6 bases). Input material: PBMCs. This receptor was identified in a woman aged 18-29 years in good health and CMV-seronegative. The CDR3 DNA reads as TGCGCCAGCAGCCAGGGTCAGGGGATCGGAGAGACCCAGTACTTC. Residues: CASSQGQGIGETQYF.